The 8 T cell receptor beta chains in this list originate from one sample, sequenced in a study of T cell changes during pregnancy in multiple sclerosis. Libraries were prepared by immunoSEQ multiplex PCR; TCRdb keeps only in-frame clonotypes and omits some of them. This table has 40,000 to 45,000 clones, 90% appearing once. This specimen was CD4+ T cells from peripheral blood mononuclear cells, taken before pregnancy. These receptors were obtained from a female donor with multiple sclerosis, enrolled in a pregnancy study.

This clone has a single count. The rearrangement links TRBV5-4 to TRBJ1-1; 8 bases agree with TRBD1. V lost 2 bases and J lost 0; bases outside the gene matches: 15. The CDR3 has 19 residues. Germline V gene data show CDR1 as SGHNT and CDR2 as YYREEE (reference sequence). The DNA of the CDR3 is TGTGCCAGCAGCTTTAAGCGTTCGGTCGGACAGGGCTTGAACACTGAAGCTTTCTTT. Its translation: CASSFKRSVGQGLNTEAFF.

This sequence joins TRBV6-5 and TRBJ2-1, with 7 bases aligning to TRBD2. V dropped 7 bases and J dropped 3; count of bases not matched to a gene: 6. Germline lookup yields CDR1 MNHEY and CDR2 SVGAGI. The CDR3 is 14 amino acids. The CDR3 DNA is TGTGCCAGCAACAAGGCTAGCGGCTACAATGAGCAGTTCTTC. It yields the protein CASNKASGYNEQFF.

This sequence joins TRBV21-1 and TRBJ2-7; TRBD1, the table's D call, lacks a check against the DNA. TRBV21-1 corresponds to a pseudogene. This CDR3 region has 16 residues. DNA for the CDR3: TGTGCCAGCAGCCAAAGCAGAAGGACAGAGAGACTGGAGCAGTACTTC. It encodes CASSQSRRTERLEQYF.

This chain uses TRBV9 with TRBJ2-1, with D maybe TRBD1 (5 bases). The CDR3 has 16 residues. V shed 0 bases and J shed 8 bases, with 18 bases lying between them. Per the germline V gene, CDR1 is SGDLS and CDR2 is YYNGEE. CDR3 sequence reads: CASSVEGWTTNDEQFF. CDR3 bases: TGTGCCAGCAGCGTAGAGGGGTGGACCACGAACGATGAGCAGTTCTTC.

The chain has TRBV30 and TRBJ1-5; D ambiguous. Trimming removed 2 bases from V and 2 bases from J, with 7 bases in between. There are 13 residues in the CDR3. The germline V gene has CDR1 GTSNPN and CDR2 SVGIG (reference sequence). The chain's CDR3 is CAWSMQGNQPQHF. CDR3 nucleotides: TGTGCCTGGAGTATGCAGGGCAATCAGCCCCAGCATTTT.

The V and J genes are TRBV19 and TRBJ2-3; D is possibly TRBD2 (5 bases). Trimming removed 4 bases at V and 0 bases at J, with 14 bases between. Germline V gene sequence: CDR1 LNHDA, CDR2 SQIVND (reference sequence). This CDR3 region has 16 residues. CDR3 bases: TGTGCCAGTAGTAGAACTAGACTTACTAGCACAGATACGCAGTATTTT. Its protein is CASSRTRLTSTDTQYF.

The rearrangement joins TRBV6-1 to TRBJ2-3; the D is unclear. CDR3 size: 15 residues. Per germline, CDR1 MNHNS and CDR2 SASEGT. Trimming took 4 bases from V and 1 from J, leaving 12 bases between them. CDR3 amino acids: CASSAASLGTDTQYF. The CDR3 DNA follows: TGTGCCAGCAGTGCGGCCTCCCTAGGCACAGATACGCAGTATTTT.

CDR3 amino acids: CASSPGSGAQNLYGYTF. CDR3 in DNA: TGCGCCAGCAGCCCGGGGAGCGGGGCCCAAAACCTCTATGGCTACACCTTC. The V and J genes are TRBV5-1 and TRBJ1-2; tentative D call: TRBD1 (5 bases). Per germline, CDR1 SGHRS and CDR2 YFSETQ. The CDR3 is 17 residues long. Trimming left V 4 bases short and J 4 bases short, with 23 bases between.